The clone carrying this T cell receptor beta chain was recorded many times. The antigen remains unidentified. The sample originates from a study of neurological immune-mediated disorders. Findings and limits, study-wide: The study found no CDR3 amino acid sequences shared by expanded clones across subjects, suggesting private repertoires in all groups. HTLV-1-associated myelopathy had the most TCR clonal expansion, while multiple sclerosis had the least, a level that fell below healthy controls.

As for the cDNA, it was generated by 5'RACE with 10-nucleotide random UMIs. TCRdb re-derived calls from the 5' RACE reads in MiXCR, one entry per CDR3 protein. The sample has under 50,000 distinct CDR3 sequences; about an eighth are singletons. As for time point: longitudinal time-point 2. Unsorted libraries were generated from 2 million PBMCs. These cells had been stored in RNAlater at -80 C. CDR3 size: 14 residues. Germline V CDR1 and CDR2: LGHDT, YNNKEL (reference sequence). The ends were cut back, 1 base at V and 3 bases at J, with 9 bases in the middle. The chain couples TRBV3-1 to TRBJ1-2; a possible D gene is TRBD1 (5 bases). The receptor comes from a male donor with HTLV-1-associated myelopathy (HAM/TSP). Source material: PBMCs. The CDR3 nucleotides read TGTGCCAGCAGCCAAGGGGGAGGGGACTATGGCTACACCTTC. Its translation is CASSQGGGDYGYTF.